Sequencing of this TCR beta chain was carried out in a study of blood T cells in healthy people across ages. As to this clonotype: Its antigen is undetermined.

Alongside a J-beta primer mix, a sample-barcoded 5' primer served in a second PCR lasting roughly 7 to 12 cycles. Per-sample output comprised a minimum of 3 million paired-end reads containing CDR3. Each CDR3 protein is one row after TCRdb ran MiXCR on the 5' RACE reads. The sample holds approximately 2,000,000 distinct CDR3 sequences; approximately 40% are singletons and the top ten take more than 20%. Findings of the study overall: Per million T cells, the diversity of TCR beta decreased roughly linearly as age advanced. Comparison with aged donors showed that long-lived donors had more naive CD4+ cells and higher diversity.

The TCR comes from a human donor in good health. The sequenced sample consisted of blood.

CDR3 residues: CSAATSGDTDTQYF. The CDR3 DNA reads as TGCAGTGCCGCGACTAGCGGTGACACAGATACGCAGTATTTT. The rearrangement joins TRBV20-1 to TRBJ2-3; 9 positions match TRBD2. The CDR3 spans 14 residues. The germline CDR1 and CDR2 sequences are DFQATT and SNEGSKA (reference sequence). With 6 bases clipped from V and 2 bases from J, the junction kept 6 bases outside the gene matches.